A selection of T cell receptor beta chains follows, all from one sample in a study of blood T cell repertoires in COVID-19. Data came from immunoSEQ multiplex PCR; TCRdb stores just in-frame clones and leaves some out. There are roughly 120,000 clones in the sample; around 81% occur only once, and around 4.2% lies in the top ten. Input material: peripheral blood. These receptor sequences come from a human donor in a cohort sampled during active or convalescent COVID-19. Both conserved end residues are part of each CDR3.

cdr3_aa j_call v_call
CASKSGQGATEAFF TRBJ1-1 TRBV19
CAISVSGSTDTQYF TRBJ2-3 TRBV10-3
CAISSSGENRNNEQFF TRBJ2-1 TRBV10-3
CASSLGLRSYEQYF TRBJ2-7 TRBV13
CASSQGGGATDTQYF TRBJ2-3 TRBV4-3
CASSPGAGGGYTF TRBJ1-2 TRBV7-9
CASRTDRTGMQFF TRBJ2-1 TRBV13
CASSLQGANEKLFF TRBJ1-4 TRBV5-1
CASSIVEGEAFF TRBJ1-1 TRBV19
CASSSLVASGANTGELFF TRBJ2-2 TRBV5-1
CASSLVAGGFHTQYF TRBJ2-3 TRBV5-8
CASSLWGQTYEQYF TRBJ2-7 TRBV27
CASSQAGQAGANVLTF TRBJ2-6 TRBV4-1
CASSPLSNPAAPLHF TRBJ1-6 TRBV27
CASRPRTGAGYEQYF TRBJ2-7 TRBV19
CASSLGQGGETQYF TRBJ2-5 TRBV5-1
CASSFAYSYEQYF TRBJ2-7 TRBV27
CASRSLDQPQHF TRBJ1-5 TRBV28
CASTLGSGNQPQHF TRBJ1-5 TRBV19
CASSLVADIQYF TRBJ2-4 TRBV12-3/TRBV12-4
CASSIEVAGGQETQYF TRBJ2-5 TRBV19
CASSISGTGGVFGSQETQYF TRBJ2-5 TRBV19
CASSPTGGYTGELFF TRBJ2-2 TRBV7-6
CASSFDRAGQPQHF TRBJ1-5 TRBV27
CASSLRTGSEGNTIYF TRBJ1-3 TRBV9
CASRPGQGPYGYTF TRBJ1-2 TRBV6-5
CATSRAGATEAFF TRBJ1-1 TRBV15
CASSLRGSSNQPQHF TRBJ1-5 TRBV5-8
CASSLVLGGNYNEQFF TRBJ2-1 TRBV7-2
CATSGTSGRAKETQYF TRBJ2-5 TRBV24-1